One sample yielded the 18 T cell receptor beta chains listed below, sequenced in a study of T cell responses to AZD1222 COVID-19 vaccine (dated by TCRdb to the early 2020s). Library creation used the immunoSEQ multiplex PCR assay. Imported from immuneACCESS, the table was reduced by TCRdb to in-frame sequences with V and J called. These copies leave out some clones; in studies compared against another copy, an unresolved V gene accounts for under half, and the cause of the remainder is not known. This sample lists roughly 100,000 clones; 93% were detected once. Less than 5% of the sample goes to the ten largest clones. In the paper's terms, the time point label means: baseline before first vaccination. Sequencing used peripheral blood, obtained on day 0 of AZD1222 vaccination. Source of these receptors: an adult in good health.

The rearrangement joins TRBV28 to TRBJ2-7; D remains unclear. From germline, CDR1 is MDHEN and CDR2 SYDVKM. Trimming shortened V by 6 bases and J by 1 base, and 10 bases separated the two germline ends. The CDR3 consists of 13 residues. The CDR3 DNA follows: TGTGCCAGCAGCCCGATAGGGTCCTACGAGCAGTACTTC. Its translation is CASSPIGSYEQYF.

A single count supports this clone. This chain connects TRBV5-1 to TRBJ2-5, with TRBD2 matching 13 bases. With 7 bases clipped from V and 3 bases from J, the junction kept 9 bases outside the gene matches. Germline assignment: CDR1 SGHRS and CDR2 YFSETQ. The CDR3 has 16 amino acids. DNA of the CDR3: TGCGCCAGCTGGGAAGGACTAGCGGGAGAGGAAGAGACCCAGTACTTC. Protein: CASWEGLAGEEETQYF.

This sequence joins TRBV7-9 and TRBJ1-2; D is perhaps TRBD1 (6 bases). CDR3 length: 14 residues. The germline V gene encodes CDR1 SEHNR and CDR2 FQNEAQ (reference sequence). V was trimmed by 1 base and J by 7 bases, leaving 13 bases between them. The CDR3 DNA reads as TGTGCCAGCAGCTTAGACAGGGAGGCGCGTGGCTACACCTTC. This encodes CASSLDREARGYTF.

The CDR3 is CASSEAPGSSEQYF. DNA for the CDR3: TGTGCCAGCAGTGAAGCTCCCGGGAGCTCCGAGCAGTACTTC. V usage is TRBV6-1 and J usage is TRBJ2-7, with D possibly being TRBD2 (6 bases). The CDR3 covers 14 residues. V was pared by 0 bases and J by 6 bases, with 12 bases between. The V gene's germline CDR1 is MNHNS and CDR2 SASEGT.

The V call is TRBV5-5, the J call TRBJ2-7; D might be TRBD2 (5 bases). This CDR3 region has 15 residues. Trimming shortened V by 4 bases and J by 0 bases, and 14 bases separated the two germline ends. CDR1 and CDR2 from the germline V gene are SGHKS and YYEKEE (reference sequence). This chain's CDR3 is CASSRGPGPSYEQYF. CDR3 DNA sequence: TGTGCCAGCAGCCGAGGGCCAGGCCCCTCCTACGAGCAGTACTTC.

V and J are TRBV10-3 and TRBJ1-2; D may be TRBD1 (5 bases). Germline CDR1 reads ENHRY; CDR2 reads SYGVKD. Trimming left V 10 bases short and J 6 bases short, with 18 bases between. The CDR3 loop spans 13 amino acids. CDR3 nucleotide sequence: TGTGCCACCGTAGGGACGTCGAAGAATGGCTACACCTTC. It translates to CATVGTSKNGYTF.

This sequence joins TRBV7-2 and TRBJ1-1; 10 bases are shared with TRBD1. Germline V CDR1 and CDR2: SGHTA, FQGNSA. The junction had 2 bases not matched to a gene; V was cut back by 3 bases and J by 10 bases. The CDR3 is made up of 12 amino acids. CDR3: CASSLRQGAAFF. CDR3 sequence (DNA): TGTGCCAGCAGCTTGAGACAGGGGGCAGCTTTCTTT.

This chain uses TRBV6-1 with TRBJ2-7, with 10 bases lining up with TRBD2. Per germline, CDR1 MNHNS and CDR2 SASEGT. V lost 1 base and J lost 3; bases outside the gene matches: 6. The CDR3 has 16 amino acids. CDR3 sequence: CASSEGLAGAYYEQYF. CDR3 nucleotide sequence: TGTGCCAGCAGTGAAGGTCTAGCGGGAGCTTACTACGAGCAGTACTTC.

The chain combines TRBV28 with TRBJ1-5; 7 nucleotides match TRBD1. The CDR3 is made up of 14 amino acids. Trimming took 8 bases from V and 6 from J; bases not matched to a gene: 10. Germline CDR1 MDHEN, CDR2 SYDVKM. The CDR3 coding sequence is TGTGCCAGCTTCGACAGGGAGCCTCCTCAGCCCCAGCATTTT. This translates into CASFDREPPQPQHF.

CDR3 protein: CASSLKTGTSGNTIYF. The CDR3 DNA sequence: TGTGCCAGCAGTCTAAAGACAGGAACCTCTGGAAACACCATATATTTT. This chain joins TRBV7-2 and TRBJ1-3; weak D call: TRBD1 (6 bases). Trimming shortened V by 6 bases and J by 0 bases, and 15 bases separated the two germline ends. CDR3 length: 16 residues. Germline V gene sequence: CDR1 SGHTA, CDR2 FQGNSA.

J is TRBJ1-3 and V is TRBV28, with D perhaps matching TRBD1 (5 bases). The CDR3 totals 15 residues. CDR1 and CDR2 from the germline V gene are MDHEN and SYDVKM. V lost 2 bases and J lost 4, with 12 bases in between. Here the CDR3 reads CASSLDQGSGNTIYF. CDR3 bases: TGTGCCAGCAGTTTAGACCAGGGATCGGGAAACACCATATATTTT.

This clone was seen once. The V call is TRBV7-8, the J call TRBJ2-1; the match to TRBD2 covers 11 bases. The germline V gene has CDR1 SGHVS and CDR2 FQNEAQ. With V trimmed by 4 bases and J by 5 bases, 4 bases remained unmatched. CDR3 length: 15 residues. The CDR3 region has the DNA TGTGCCAGCAGCTCGGGACTAGCGGAAAACAATGAGCAGTTCTTC. Translating it yields CASSSGLAENNEQFF.

The genes are TRBV12-3 or TRBV12-4 and TRBJ1-1, with D unclear. The V end lost 3 bases, the J end lost 4 bases, and 3 bases lay between the germline ends. This CDR3 contains 11 residues. The CDR3 bases are TGTGCCAGCAGTTTCGCCACTGAAGCTTTCTTT. Encoded protein: CASSFATEAFF.

The DNA of the CDR3 is TGTGCCAGCAGTGAAGAACGAGCAGGGCCCTACGAGCAGTACTTC. As protein: CASSEERAGPYEQYF. The V call is TRBV2, the J call TRBJ2-7, with D perhaps matching TRBD1 (5 bases). CDR1 and CDR2 from the germline V gene are SNHLY and FYNNEI. The CDR3 loop spans 15 amino acids. Trimming removed 1 base at V and 2 bases at J, with 12 bases between.

The V and J genes are TRBV18 and TRBJ2-2, with D uncertain. The V end was cut by 4 bases, the J end by 0 bases, with 9 bases between. The CDR3 extends over 15 amino acids. The germline gives CDR1 KGHSH, CDR2 LQKENI. The CDR3, as DNA: TGTGCCAGCTCACAAGGTGGCCCGAACACCGGGGAGCTGTTTTTT. This codes for CASSQGGPNTGELFF.

The chain joins TRBV7-6 to TRBJ2-3, with 8 positions matching TRBD1. The V gene end was trimmed by 4 bases and the J gene end by 4 bases; junction bases not matched to a gene: 7. CDR3 length: 15 residues. Germline CDR1 reads SGHVS; CDR2 reads FNYEAQ. Here the CDR3 reads CASSSIGQGADTQYF. The CDR3 nucleotides are TGTGCCAGCAGCTCCATTGGACAGGGTGCAGATACGCAGTATTTT. The whole variable domain, filled in from reference TRBV7-6 and TRBJ2-3, reads GAGVSQSPRYKVTKRGQDVALRCDPISGHVSLYWYRQALGQGPEFLTYFNYEAQQDKSGLPNDRFSAERPEGSISTLTIQRTEQRDSAMYRCASSSIGQGADTQYFGPGTRLTVL.

V gene TRBV18 combines with J gene TRBJ1-5, with 9 bases matching TRBD1. The CDR3 is 15 residues long. The V gene's germline CDR1 is KGHSH and CDR2 LQKENI. J gave up 4 bases and V 3 bases, and 4 bases lay outside the gene matches. CDR3 sequence (DNA): TGTGCCAGCTCACCCTCCGGGACAGGGAATCAGCCCCAGCATTTT. Translated: CASSPSGTGNQPQHF.

V and J are TRBV7-9 and TRBJ2-1; no definite D call. The CDR3 has 14 amino acids. Trimming pared 0 bases from V and 5 bases from J, leaving 8 bases between. Per the germline V gene, CDR1 is SEHNR and CDR2 is FQNEAQ (reference sequence). The CDR3 loop reads CASSLASPHNEQFF. CDR3 nucleotides: TGTGCCAGCAGCTTAGCGTCACCCCACAATGAGCAGTTCTTC.